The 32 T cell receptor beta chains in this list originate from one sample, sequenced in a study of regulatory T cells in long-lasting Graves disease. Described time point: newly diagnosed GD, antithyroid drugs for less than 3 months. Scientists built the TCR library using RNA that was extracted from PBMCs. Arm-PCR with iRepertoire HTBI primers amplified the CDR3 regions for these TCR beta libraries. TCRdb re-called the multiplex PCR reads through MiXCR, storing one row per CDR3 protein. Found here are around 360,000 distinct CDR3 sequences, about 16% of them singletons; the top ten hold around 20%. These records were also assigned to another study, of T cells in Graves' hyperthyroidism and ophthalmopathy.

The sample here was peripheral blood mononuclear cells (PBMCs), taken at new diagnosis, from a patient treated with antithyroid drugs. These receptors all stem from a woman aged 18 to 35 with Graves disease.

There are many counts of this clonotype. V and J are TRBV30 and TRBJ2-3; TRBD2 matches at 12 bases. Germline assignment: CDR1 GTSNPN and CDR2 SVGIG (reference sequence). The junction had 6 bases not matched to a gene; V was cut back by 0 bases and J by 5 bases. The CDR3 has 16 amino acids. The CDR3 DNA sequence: TGTGCCTGGAGTGTTCTAGCGGGAGGGCCTGGAGATACGCAGTATTTT. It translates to CAWSVLAGGPGDTQYF.

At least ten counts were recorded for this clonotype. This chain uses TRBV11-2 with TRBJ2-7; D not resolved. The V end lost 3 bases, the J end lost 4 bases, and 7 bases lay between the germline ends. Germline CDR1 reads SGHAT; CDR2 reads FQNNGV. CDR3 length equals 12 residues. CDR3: CASSFQGYEQYF. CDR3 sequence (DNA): TGTGCCAGCAGCTTCCAAGGTTACGAGCAGTACTTC.

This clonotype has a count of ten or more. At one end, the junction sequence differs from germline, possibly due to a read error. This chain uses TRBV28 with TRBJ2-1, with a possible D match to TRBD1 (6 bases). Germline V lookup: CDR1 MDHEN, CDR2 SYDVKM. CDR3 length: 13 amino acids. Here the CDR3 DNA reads TGTGCCAGCAGCCTGGTACAGGGAAATGGGCAGTTCTTC. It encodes CASSLVQGNGQFF.

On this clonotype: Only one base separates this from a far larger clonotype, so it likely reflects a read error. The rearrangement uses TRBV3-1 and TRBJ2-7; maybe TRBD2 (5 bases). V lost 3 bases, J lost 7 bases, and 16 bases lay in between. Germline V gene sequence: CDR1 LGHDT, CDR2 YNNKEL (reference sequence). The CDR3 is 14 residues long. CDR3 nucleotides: TGTGCCAGCAGCCACCCCGGACTTGGCAATGAGCAGTACTTC. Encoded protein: CASSHPGLGNEQYF.

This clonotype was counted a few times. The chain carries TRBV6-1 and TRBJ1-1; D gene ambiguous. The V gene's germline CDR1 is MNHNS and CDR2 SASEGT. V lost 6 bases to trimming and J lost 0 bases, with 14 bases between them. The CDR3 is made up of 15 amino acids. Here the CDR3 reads CASRRQVGVNTEAFF. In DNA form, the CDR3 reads TGTGCCAGCAGGCGGCAGGTCGGAGTGAACACTGAAGCTTTCTTT.

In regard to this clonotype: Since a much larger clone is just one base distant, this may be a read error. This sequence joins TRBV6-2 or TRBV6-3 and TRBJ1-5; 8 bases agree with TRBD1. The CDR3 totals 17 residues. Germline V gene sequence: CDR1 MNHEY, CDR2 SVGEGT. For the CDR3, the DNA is TGTGCCAGCAGTCGCCTTCAGGGGGCTGCAAGCAGTCAGCCCCAGCATTTT. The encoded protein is CASSRLQGAASSQPQHF.

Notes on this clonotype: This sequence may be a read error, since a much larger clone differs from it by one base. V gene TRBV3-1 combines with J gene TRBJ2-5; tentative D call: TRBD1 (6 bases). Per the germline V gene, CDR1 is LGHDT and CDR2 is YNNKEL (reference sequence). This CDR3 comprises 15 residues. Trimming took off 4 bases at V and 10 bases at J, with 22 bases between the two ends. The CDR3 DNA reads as TGTGCCAGCAGCCCCCACAGGGATTTCACCTACGACCAGTACTTC. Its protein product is CASSPHRDFTYDQYF.

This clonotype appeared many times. CDR3 in DNA: TGTGCCAGCAGCCAGTTAGCGAGCCTCCCCTCCTACGAGCAGTACTTC. This gives the protein CASSQLASLPSYEQYF. The chain has TRBV3-1 and TRBJ2-7, with a weak D call TRBD2 (5 bases). The CDR3 is made up of 16 amino acids. Trimming took 3 bases from V and 0 from J, leaving 15 bases between them. Germline loops: CDR1 LGHDT, CDR2 YNNKEL (reference sequence).

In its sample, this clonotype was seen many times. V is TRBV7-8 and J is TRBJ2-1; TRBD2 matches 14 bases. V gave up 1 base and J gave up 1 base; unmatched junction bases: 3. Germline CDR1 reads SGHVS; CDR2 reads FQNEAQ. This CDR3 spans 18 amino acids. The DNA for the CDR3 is TGTGCCAGCAGCTTAGGGACTAGCGGGAGGAGTTCCTACAATGAGCAGTTCTTC. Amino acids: CASSLGTSGRSSYNEQFF.

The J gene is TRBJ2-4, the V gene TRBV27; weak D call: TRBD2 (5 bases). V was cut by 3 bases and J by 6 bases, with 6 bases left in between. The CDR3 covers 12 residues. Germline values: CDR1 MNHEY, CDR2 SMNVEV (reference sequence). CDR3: CASSFAGNIQYF. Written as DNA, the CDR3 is TGTGCCAGCAGTTTCGCGGGAAACATTCAGTACTTC.

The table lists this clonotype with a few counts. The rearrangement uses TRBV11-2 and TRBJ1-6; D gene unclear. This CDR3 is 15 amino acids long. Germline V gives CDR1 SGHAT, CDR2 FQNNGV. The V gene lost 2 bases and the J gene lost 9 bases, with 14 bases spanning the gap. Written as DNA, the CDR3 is TGTGCCAGCAGCTTACGCTTAGACCGGATTTCACCCCTCCACTTT. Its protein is CASSLRLDRISPLHF.

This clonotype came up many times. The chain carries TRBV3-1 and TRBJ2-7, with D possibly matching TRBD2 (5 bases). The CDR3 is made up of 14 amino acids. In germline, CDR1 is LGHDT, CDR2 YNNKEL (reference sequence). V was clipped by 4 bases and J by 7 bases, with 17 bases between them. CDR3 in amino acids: CASSLDSYSGEQYF. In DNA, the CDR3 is TGTGCCAGCAGCCTGGACTCGTACTCGGGAGAGCAGTACTTC.

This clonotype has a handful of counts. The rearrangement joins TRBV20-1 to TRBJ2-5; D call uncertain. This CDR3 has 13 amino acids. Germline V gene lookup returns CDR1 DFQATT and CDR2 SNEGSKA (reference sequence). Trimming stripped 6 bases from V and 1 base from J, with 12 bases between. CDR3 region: CSAQWWPQETQYF. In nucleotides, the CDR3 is TGCAGTGCCCAATGGTGGCCCCAAGAGACCCAGTACTTC.

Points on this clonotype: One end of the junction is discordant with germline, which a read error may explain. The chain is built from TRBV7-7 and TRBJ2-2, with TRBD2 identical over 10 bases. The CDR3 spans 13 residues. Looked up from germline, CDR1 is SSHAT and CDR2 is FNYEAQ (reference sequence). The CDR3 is CASSGGGPGELFF. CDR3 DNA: TGTGCTAGCAGCGGGGGGGGACCCGGGGAGCTGTTTTTT.

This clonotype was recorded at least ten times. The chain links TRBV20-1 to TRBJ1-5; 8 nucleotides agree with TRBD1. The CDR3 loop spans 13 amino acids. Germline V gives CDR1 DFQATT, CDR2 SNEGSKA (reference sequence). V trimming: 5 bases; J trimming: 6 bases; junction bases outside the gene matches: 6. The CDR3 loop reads CSAATGAGQPQHF. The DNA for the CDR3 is TGCAGTGCTGCGACAGGGGCGGGTCAGCCCCAGCATTTT.

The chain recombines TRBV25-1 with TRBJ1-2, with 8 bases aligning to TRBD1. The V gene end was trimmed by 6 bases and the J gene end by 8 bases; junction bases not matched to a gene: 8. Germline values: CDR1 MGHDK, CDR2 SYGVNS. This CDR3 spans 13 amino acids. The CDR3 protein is CASRGQGLAGYTF. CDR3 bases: TGTGCCAGCAGAGGACAGGGTCTGGCAGGCTACACCTTC.

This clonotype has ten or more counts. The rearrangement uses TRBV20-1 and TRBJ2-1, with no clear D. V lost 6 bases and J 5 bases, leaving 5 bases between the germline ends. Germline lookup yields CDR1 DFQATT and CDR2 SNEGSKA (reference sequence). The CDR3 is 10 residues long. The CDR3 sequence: CSASNNEQFF. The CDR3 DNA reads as TGCAGTGCAAGTAACAATGAGCAGTTCTTC.

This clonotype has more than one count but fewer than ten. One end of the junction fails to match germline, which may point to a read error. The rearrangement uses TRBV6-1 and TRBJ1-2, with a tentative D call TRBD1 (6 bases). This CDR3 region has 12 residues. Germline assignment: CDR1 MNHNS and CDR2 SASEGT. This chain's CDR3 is CASNEGGYGYTF. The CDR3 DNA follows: TGTGCCAGCAATGAAGGGGGGTATGGCTACACCTTC.

CDR3 amino acids: CASCVRDRYYEQYF. CDR3 in DNA: TGTGCCAGCTGCGTACGGGACAGGTACTACGAGCAGTACTTC. The chain recombines TRBV28 with TRBJ2-7; TRBD1 matches 8 bases. This CDR3 comprises 14 residues. Germline V gene data show CDR1 as MDHEN and CDR2 as SYDVKM. The V gene end was trimmed by 8 bases and the J gene end by 3 bases; junction bases not matched to a gene: 9.

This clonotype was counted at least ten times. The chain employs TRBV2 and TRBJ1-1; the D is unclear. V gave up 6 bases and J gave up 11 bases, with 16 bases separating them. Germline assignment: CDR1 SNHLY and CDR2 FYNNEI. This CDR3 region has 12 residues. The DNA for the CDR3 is TGTGCCAGCAGCCTCAACCGGGAAAGGGCTTTCTTT. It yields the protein CASSLNRERAFF. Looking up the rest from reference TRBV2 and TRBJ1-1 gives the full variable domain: EPEVTQTPSHQVTQMGQEVILRCVPISNHLYFYWYRQILGQKVEFLVSFYNNEISEKSEIFDDQFSVERPDGSNFTLKIRSTKLEDSAMYFCASSLNRERAFFGQGTRLTVV.

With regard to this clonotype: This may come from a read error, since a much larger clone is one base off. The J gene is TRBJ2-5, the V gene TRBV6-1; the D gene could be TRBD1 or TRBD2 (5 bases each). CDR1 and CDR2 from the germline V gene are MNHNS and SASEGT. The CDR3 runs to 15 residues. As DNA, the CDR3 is TGTGCCAGCAGTGGTACGAGGGGCCTCGGAGAGACCCAGCACTTC. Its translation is CASSGTRGLGETQHF.

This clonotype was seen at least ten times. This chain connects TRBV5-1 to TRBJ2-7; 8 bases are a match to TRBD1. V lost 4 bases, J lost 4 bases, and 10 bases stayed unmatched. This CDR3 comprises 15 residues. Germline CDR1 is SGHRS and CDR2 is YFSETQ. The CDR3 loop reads CASSIDGQGRYEQYF. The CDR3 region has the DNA TGCGCCAGCAGCATAGACGGACAGGGCCGGTACGAGCAGTACTTC.

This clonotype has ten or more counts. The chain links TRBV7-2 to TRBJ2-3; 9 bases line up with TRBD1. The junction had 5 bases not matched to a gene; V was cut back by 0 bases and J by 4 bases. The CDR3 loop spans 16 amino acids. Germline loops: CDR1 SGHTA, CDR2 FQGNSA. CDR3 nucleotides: TGTGCCAGCAGCTTAGCGCCGGGACAGGGCCCAGATACGCAGTATTTT. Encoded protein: CASSLAPGQGPDTQYF. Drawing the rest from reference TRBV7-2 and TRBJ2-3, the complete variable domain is GAGVSQSPSNKVTEKGKDVELRCDPISGHTALYWYRQSLGQGLEFLIYFQGNSAPDKSGLPSDRFSAERTGGSVSTLTIQRTQQEDSAVYLCASSLAPGQGPDTQYFGPGTRLTVL.

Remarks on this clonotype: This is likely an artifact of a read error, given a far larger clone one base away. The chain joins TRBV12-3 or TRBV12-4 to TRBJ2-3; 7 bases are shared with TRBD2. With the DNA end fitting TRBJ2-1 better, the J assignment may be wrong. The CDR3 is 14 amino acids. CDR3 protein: CASSSPGGSYEQFF. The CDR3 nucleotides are TGTGCCAGCAGTTCGCCGGGCGGGAGCTACGAGCAGTTCTTC.

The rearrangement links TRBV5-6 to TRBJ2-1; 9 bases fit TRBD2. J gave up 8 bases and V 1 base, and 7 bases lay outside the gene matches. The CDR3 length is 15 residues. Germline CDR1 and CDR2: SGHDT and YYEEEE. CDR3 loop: CASSLPSGRSHEQFF. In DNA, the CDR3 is TGTGCCAGCAGCTTGCCCAGCGGGAGGTCTCATGAGCAGTTCTTC.

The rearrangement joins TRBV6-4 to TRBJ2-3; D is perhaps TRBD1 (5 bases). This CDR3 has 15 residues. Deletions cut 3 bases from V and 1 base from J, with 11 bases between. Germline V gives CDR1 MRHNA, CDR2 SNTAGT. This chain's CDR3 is CASSEQEGGTDTQYF. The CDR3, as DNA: TGTGCCAGCAGTGAACAGGAAGGGGGCACAGATACGCAGTATTTT.

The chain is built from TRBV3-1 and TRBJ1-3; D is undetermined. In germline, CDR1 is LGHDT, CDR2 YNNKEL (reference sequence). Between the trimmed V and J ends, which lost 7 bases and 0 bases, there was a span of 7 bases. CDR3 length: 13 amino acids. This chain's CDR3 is CASKYLSGNTIYF. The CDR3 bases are TGTGCCAGCAAGTACCTCTCTGGAAACACCATATATTTT. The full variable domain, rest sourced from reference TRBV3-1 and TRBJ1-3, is DTAVSQTPKYLVTQMGNDKSIKCEQNLGHDTMYWYKQDSKKFLKIMFSYNNKELIINETVPNRFSPKSPDKAHLNLHINSLELGDSAVYFCASKYLSGNTIYFGEGSWLTVV.

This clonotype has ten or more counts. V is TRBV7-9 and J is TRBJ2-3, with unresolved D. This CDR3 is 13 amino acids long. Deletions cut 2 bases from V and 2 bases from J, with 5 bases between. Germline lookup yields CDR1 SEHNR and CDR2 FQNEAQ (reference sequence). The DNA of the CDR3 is TGTGCCAGCAGCTTAACCAACACAGATACGCAGTATTTT. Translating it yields CASSLTNTDTQYF.

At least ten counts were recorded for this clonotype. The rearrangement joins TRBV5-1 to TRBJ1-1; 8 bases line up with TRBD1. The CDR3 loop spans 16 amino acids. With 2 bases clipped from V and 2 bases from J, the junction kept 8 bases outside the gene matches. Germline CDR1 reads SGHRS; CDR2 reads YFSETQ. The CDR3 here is CASSFQTGVHNTEAFF. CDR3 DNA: TGCGCCAGCAGCTTCCAGACAGGGGTCCACAACACTGAAGCTTTCTTT.

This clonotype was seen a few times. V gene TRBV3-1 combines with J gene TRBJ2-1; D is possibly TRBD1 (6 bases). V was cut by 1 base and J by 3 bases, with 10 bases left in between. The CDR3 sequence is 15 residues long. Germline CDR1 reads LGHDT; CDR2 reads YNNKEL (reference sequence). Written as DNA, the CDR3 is TGTGCCAGCAGCCAAGTTTCAGGGGACTACAATGAGCAGTTCTTC. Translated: CASSQVSGDYNEQFF.

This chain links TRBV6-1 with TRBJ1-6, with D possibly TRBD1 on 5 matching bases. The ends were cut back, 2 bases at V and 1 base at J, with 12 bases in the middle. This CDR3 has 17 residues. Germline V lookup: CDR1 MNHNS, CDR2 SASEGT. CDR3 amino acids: CASSELWGVSYNSPLHF. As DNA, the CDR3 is TGTGCCAGCAGTGAACTCTGGGGGGTGTCCTATAATTCACCCCTCCACTTT.

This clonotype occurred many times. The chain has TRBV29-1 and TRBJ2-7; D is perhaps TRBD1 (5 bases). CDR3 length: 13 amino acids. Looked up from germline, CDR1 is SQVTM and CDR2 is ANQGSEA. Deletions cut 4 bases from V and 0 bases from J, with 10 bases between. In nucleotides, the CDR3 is TGCAGCGTTGCAGCAGGGTTCTCCTACGAGCAGTACTTC. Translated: CSVAAGFSYEQYF.